This T cell receptor (beta chain) derives from a study of cytomegalovirus exposure and HLA in healthy donors (dated by TCRdb to 2016 to 2017). Broadly, across the study: According to a later analysis, one platform produced both the roughly 120 validation repertoires and the approximately 660 repertoires of the first cohort. The study aimed to test whether signatures of past pathogen exposure could be identified by cataloging public T cell receptors. Besides the first cohort of 500 to 700 subjects, a separate validation cohort made up of roughly 130 different subjects was used. To predict cytomegalovirus infection status, the study combined high-throughput TCR immunosequencing, statistical association of individual TCRs with disease status, and machine learning.

Details on this clone: It lacks a known antigen. The input lacks base qualities; no much larger clone sits a single base away.

The method was the immunoSEQ multiplex PCR assay. The authors' pipeline ran thus. A statistical classification framework was developed to diagnose cytomegalovirus status using the catalog of TCR beta chain sequences. Sourced from immuneACCESS, this table was stored by TCRdb with only in-frame sequences that have V and J called. A share of the clones is absent; for the studies checked, an unresolved V gene accounts for under half, and the remainder has no known explanation. The V and J calls and clone size come from that table; D and trimming were worked out from the DNA. The sample data list over 150,000 clones, and 70% to 90% of these were observed just once. Around 6% of the sample is in the top ten clones. Including the terminal cysteine and phenylalanine, the CDR3 comprises 14 residues. Only the CDR3 part of the read is kept: 42 bases, read in frame from the first base. CDR1 and CDR2 are read off the germline V gene as MDHEN and SYDVKM. Trimming at the junction amounts to 10 bases on V and 2 bases on J, and the germline ends lie 17 bases apart.

What the work shows at the level of the full study, not this receptor alone: The classifier was reported to diagnose cytomegalovirus status with high specificity and sensitivity in both the original cohort and the validation cohort. All 120 or so repertoires were used to score co-occurrence in the validation cohort in a later analysis, because that analysis had no HLA typing for the cohort. The authors suggested that the approach could potentially be extended to other disease states and immunological phenotypes. A later analysis found that TCRs clustered in the first cohort also tended to co-occur in the roughly 120 validation repertoires, with just under 95% of cluster scores above 0. The study gave a list of 150 to 200 TCR beta chains associated with cytomegalovirus. While some public TCRs were present in many individuals, most TCR sequences turned up only very rarely across donors. In vitro tests confirmed that a few of the cytomegalovirus-associated TCR beta chains recognize cytomegalovirus antigens.

The donors belonged to the validation cohort of about 120 subjects, which was separate from the roughly 670-subject first cohort. Material: PBMCs. The clonotype comes from a woman between 25 and 40 years old in good health and CMV-seronegative. The chain joins TRBV28 to TRBJ1-2; TRBD1 is possibly the D segment (6 matching bases). The DNA sequence is as follows: TGTGCCACCAGAGGGGCAGGGGAAAACTATGGCTACACCTTC. The translation is CATRGAGENYGYTF.